Below, 15 T cell receptor beta chains from the same sample are listed, as sequenced in a study of T-cell memory formation after mild COVID-19. TCRdb independently ran MiXCR on the 5' RACE reads; one entry per CDR3 protein. Of roughly 220,000 distinct CDR3 sequences in the sample, about 9.2% were seen once. The sample taken for sequencing was PBMCs or a T cell subset sorted from them (not recorded which). The receptors derive from a man in his late teens or twenties who had mild COVID-19 (a few samples of this study predate the infection). Cell type and time point are not known.

The J gene is TRBJ1-5, the V gene TRBV6-1; 9 bases match TRBD1. The CDR3 totals 16 residues. CDR1 MNHNS and CDR2 SASEGT come from the germline V gene. Germline trimming cut 4 bases from V and 6 bases from J; bases unmatched to any gene: 10. CDR3 sequence (DNA): TGTGCCAGCAGTGGACCACGCGGACAGGGGACTCAGCCCCAGCATTTT. Amino acids: CASSGPRGQGTQPQHF.

This clonotype was seen a handful of times. The chain links TRBV6-5 to TRBJ2-5, with D perhaps matching TRBD1 or TRBD2 (5 bases each). CDR1 and CDR2 (germline): MNHEY, SVGAGI. Trimming took off 6 bases at V and 3 bases at J, with 17 bases between the two ends. The CDR3 consists of 15 residues. CDR3 loop: CASSRPGTGKETQYF. CDR3 nucleotides: TGTGCCAGCAGCCGTCCCGGGACGGGGAAAGAGACCCAGTACTTC.

This clonotype was seen a few times. The rearrangement joins TRBV3-1 to TRBJ1-5; the D is unclear. V lost 1 base and J lost 0, with 13 bases in between. The CDR3 contains 17 residues. CDR1 and CDR2 from the germline V gene are LGHDT and YNNKEL (reference sequence). The CDR3 reads CASSQGASSYSNQPQHF. The CDR3 DNA reads as TGTGCCAGCAGCCAAGGGGCGAGCAGCTATAGCAATCAGCCCCAGCATTTT.

This chain joins TRBV5-1 and TRBJ2-4; tentatively, D is TRBD1 or TRBD2 (5 bases each). Germline V gene sequence: CDR1 SGHRS, CDR2 YFSETQ. The CDR3 is made up of 12 amino acids. The CDR3 nucleotides read TGCCTGCGAGGGGTTACCAAAAACATTCAGTACTTC. Translating it yields CLRGVTKNIQYF.

There are a few counts of this clonotype. The chain couples TRBV18 to TRBJ2-7; D is undetermined. With 0 bases removed from V and 3 bases from J, the gap between germline ends came to 12 bases. Looked up from germline, CDR1 is KGHSH and CDR2 is LQKENI. CDR3 size: 15 residues. In DNA form, the CDR3 reads TGTGCCAGCTCACCACCCACTCGCTATGGCTACGAGCAGTACTTC. Encoded protein: CASSPPTRYGYEQYF.

The table lists this clonotype with many counts. The rearrangement joins TRBV5-1 to TRBJ1-6; D ambiguous. V dropped 2 bases and J dropped 7 bases, with 10 bases sitting between them. There are 14 residues in the CDR3. CDR1 and CDR2 (germline): SGHRS, YFSETQ. CDR3 amino acids: CASSFGVPNSPLHF. The CDR3 DNA sequence: TGCGCCAGCAGCTTCGGGGTTCCCAATTCACCCCTCCACTTT.

This CDR3 reads CATSRGLDRGNYEQYF. CDR3 sequence (DNA): TGTGCCACCAGCAGAGGTCTAGACAGGGGGAACTACGAGCAGTACTTC. This rearrangement joins TRBV15 to TRBJ2-7, with TRBD1 identical over 9 bases. The junction had 7 bases not matched to a gene; V was cut back by 1 base and J by 3 bases. This CDR3 region has 16 residues. Germline V gene sequence: CDR1 LNHNV, CDR2 YYDKDF (reference sequence). Supplemented by reference TRBV15 and TRBJ2-7, the full variable domain reads DAMVIQNPRYQVTQFGKPVTLSCSQTLNHNVMYWYQQKSSQAPKLLFHYYDKDFNNEADTPDNFQSRRPNTSFCFLDIRSPGLGDTAMYLCATSRGLDRGNYEQYFGPGTRLTVT.

The chain links TRBV3-1 to TRBJ1-6, with D uncertain. The CDR3 is made up of 15 amino acids. Germline CDR1 LGHDT, CDR2 YNNKEL (reference sequence). The V and J ends lost 4 bases and 4 bases respectively, with 11 bases between them. The CDR3 spells CASSLGMEYNSPLHF. The CDR3 coding sequence is TGTGCCAGCAGCCTCGGCATGGAATATAATTCACCCCTCCACTTT. The full variable domain, with the rest looked up from reference TRBV3-1 and TRBJ1-6, is DTAVSQTPKYLVTQMGNDKSIKCEQNLGHDTMYWYKQDSKKFLKIMFSYNNKELIINETVPNRFSPKSPDKAHLNLHINSLELGDSAVYFCASSLGMEYNSPLHFGNGTRLTVT.

This chain uses TRBV13 with TRBJ1-3, with 8 nucleotides matching TRBD1. The V gene end was trimmed by 0 bases and the J gene end by 4 bases; junction bases not matched to a gene: 5. The length of the CDR3 is 16 residues. From germline, CDR1 is PRHDT and CDR2 FYEKMQ (reference sequence). The CDR3 here is CASSLGRGLTGNTIYF. The DNA of the CDR3 is TGTGCCAGCAGCTTAGGCAGGGGGCTAACCGGAAACACCATATATTTT.

This clonotype was observed many times. The chain uses TRBV4-1 and TRBJ2-7, with D perhaps TRBD2 (5 bases). V lost 4 bases and J lost 3, with 19 bases in between. Per the germline V gene, CDR1 is MGHRA and CDR2 is YSYEKL. CDR3 length: 16 residues. CDR3 sequence reads: CASSRGVKRGNYEQYF. The CDR3 coding sequence is TGCGCCAGCAGCCGCGGAGTGAAACGGGGAAACTACGAGCAGTACTTC.

This chain connects TRBV5-1 to TRBJ2-5, with D perhaps TRBD2 (6 bases). This CDR3 comprises 16 residues. V was cut by 4 bases and J by 1 base, with 17 bases left in between. Germline V gene lookup returns CDR1 SGHRS and CDR2 YFSETQ. CDR3: CASSLRGYPIQETQYF. CDR3 in DNA: TGCGCCAGCAGCCTGCGGGGCTACCCAATCCAAGAGACCCAGTACTTC.

This clonotype was counted a few times. The chain recombines TRBV6-6 with TRBJ1-5; D remains ambiguous. This CDR3 is 14 amino acids long. CDR1 and CDR2 (germline): MNHNY, SVGAGI (reference sequence). V gave up 4 bases and J gave up 2 bases, with 9 bases separating them. CDR3: CASSWSPGNQPQHF. Written as DNA, the CDR3 is TGTGCCAGCAGTTGGTCCCCGGGCAATCAGCCCCAGCATTTT.

The V call is TRBV5-1, the J call TRBJ2-3; 7 nucleotides agree with TRBD2. The ends lost 2 bases at V and 9 bases at J; junction bases unmatched: 18. CDR1 SGHRS and CDR2 YFSETQ come from the germline V gene. CDR3 length equals 17 residues. CDR3 DNA sequence: TGCGCCAGCAGCTTTACGACGACTAGCCCCCTACAAGAGACGCAGTATTTT. Translation: CASSFTTTSPLQETQYF. Supplemented by reference TRBV5-1 and TRBJ2-3, the full variable domain reads KAGVTQTPRYLIKTRGQQVTLSCSPISGHRSVSWYQQTPGQGLQFLFEYFSETQRNKGNFPGRFSGRQFSNSRSEMNVSTLELGDSALYLCASSFTTTSPLQETQYFGPGTRLTVL.

The chain employs TRBV7-2 and TRBJ1-3, with unresolved D. Germline V gene sequence: CDR1 SGHTA, CDR2 FQGNSA. Trimming stripped 5 bases from V and 0 bases from J, with 11 bases between. The CDR3 contains 15 residues. The CDR3 DNA reads TGTGCCAGCAGCCCCCTGGCGTCCTCTGGAAACACCATATATTTT. Amino acid sequence: CASSPLASSGNTIYF.

In its sample, this clonotype was seen a few times. The chain employs TRBV5-6 and TRBJ2-7; 8 bases fit TRBD1. This CDR3 has 13 amino acids. V dropped 2 bases and J dropped 6; count of bases not matched to a gene: 4. The germline V gene has CDR1 SGHDT and CDR2 YYEEEE. CDR3 nucleotides: TGTGCCAGCAGCTTTGGCAGGGGGCTCGAGCAGTACTTC. Protein: CASSFGRGLEQYF.